This note documents a single T cell receptor beta chain sequence. Its matching antigen is unknown. V lost 6 bases to trimming and J lost 1 base; unmatched junction nucleotides: 4. This CDR3 is 14 amino acids long. Germline values: CDR1 MNHNY, CDR2 SVGAGI (reference sequence). Primers included in the PCR were 60 Vbeta and 13 Jbeta primers. Data came from immunoSEQ multiplex PCR; TCRdb stores just in-frame clones and leaves some out. This sample has 170,000 or so clones, with around 83% found just once. The data belong to a study of cytomegalovirus exposure and HLA in healthy donors. Looking at the study overall: Of several hundred genotyped donors, roughly 81% grouped in the Caucasian-associated ancestry cluster. Overall study results and limits: Per a prior analysis, the majority of TCR beta V segments were productive roughly 87% or roughly 30% of the time.

The clonotype comes from a man aged 50-59 years in good health and CMV-seronegative. The chain joins TRBV6-6 to TRBJ2-5; 8 bases line up with TRBD2. What was sequenced was PBMCs. CDR3 in DNA: TGTGCCAGCAGACCTAGCGGGCCCCAAGAGACCCAGTACTTC. It codes for CASRPSGPQETQYF.